The 2 T cell receptor beta chains in this list originate from one sample, sequenced in a study of OX40 agonist ivuxolimab in advanced cancers. Produced via immunoSEQ multiplex PCR; TCRdb's table is partial and in-frame only. The table has roughly 97,000 clones, roughly nine tenths seen once. Sequenced material: CD4+ or CD8+ T cells sorted from blood, taken in a trial of the OX40 agonist ivuxolimab. The receptors were sampled from an adult with an advanced solid tumor such as melanoma, head and neck, liver or kidney cancer.

The rearrangement joins TRBV9 to TRBJ1-1; D is unclear. Germline lookup yields CDR1 SGDLS and CDR2 YYNGEE. Trimming stripped 4 bases from V and 1 base from J, with 8 bases between. The CDR3 is made up of 13 amino acids. The CDR3 DNA reads TGTGCCAGCAGCCTAAGCCAGAACACTGAAGCTTTCTTT. Its protein product is CASSLSQNTEAFF. The variable domain in full, with the rest retrieved from reference TRBV9 and TRBJ1-1, is DSGVTQTPKHLITATGQRVTLRCSPRSGDLSVYWYQQSLDQGLQFLIQYYNGEERAKGNILERFSAQQFPDLHSELNLSSLELGDSALYFCASSLSQNTEAFFGQGTRLTVV.

This chain joins TRBV5-1 and TRBJ1-4; 9 bases fit TRBD1. The germline V gene encodes CDR1 SGHRS and CDR2 YFSETQ. J lost 7 bases, V lost 4 bases, and 2 bases had no gene match. This CDR3 has 13 residues. CDR3 loop: CASSQDRGEKLFF. In nucleotides, the CDR3 is TGCGCCAGCAGCCAGGACAGGGGTGAAAAACTGTTTTTT.